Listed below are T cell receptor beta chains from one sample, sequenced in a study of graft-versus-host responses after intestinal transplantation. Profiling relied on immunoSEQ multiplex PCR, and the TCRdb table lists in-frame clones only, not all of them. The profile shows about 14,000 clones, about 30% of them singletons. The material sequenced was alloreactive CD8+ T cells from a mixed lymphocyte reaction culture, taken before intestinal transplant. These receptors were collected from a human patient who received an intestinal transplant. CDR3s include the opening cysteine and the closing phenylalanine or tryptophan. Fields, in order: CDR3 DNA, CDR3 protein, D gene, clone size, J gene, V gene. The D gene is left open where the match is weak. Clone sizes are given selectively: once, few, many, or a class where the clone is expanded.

DNA: TGTGCCAGCAGGGGACTAGCGGGGGGTTACGAGCAGTACTTC
CDR3: CASRGLAGGYEQYF
D: TRBD2
size: medium-sized
J: TRBJ2-7
V: TRBV27

DNA: TGTGCCACCAAGTTGGGGGGTTATAATTCACCCCTCCACTTT
CDR3: CATKLGGYNSPLHF
D: -
size: few
J: TRBJ1-6
V: TRBV27

DNA: TGCGCCAGCAGCCATGGCGGACAGTGGAACACTGAAGCTTTCTTT
CDR3: CASSHGGQWNTEAFF
D: -
size: -
J: TRBJ1-1
V: TRBV4-3

DNA: TGCGCCAGCAGCAAGGGACAGGGGGAACTATATGGCTACACCTTC
CDR3: CASSKGQGELYGYTF
D: TRBD1
size: -
J: TRBJ1-2
V: TRBV4-3

DNA: TGTGCCAGCAGTTTAAGGGGGACATTCTACGAGCAGTACTTC
CDR3: CASSLRGTFYEQYF
D: -
size: -
J: TRBJ2-7
V: TRBV6-6

DNA: TGCGCCAGCAGCCCCTGGAGGACAGGGACTAATGAGCAGTTCTTC
CDR3: CASSPWRTGTNEQFF
D: TRBD1
size: few
J: TRBJ2-1
V: TRBV4-3

DNA: TGTGCCAGCAGTACTCTCCCGGGGATCAATACGCAGTATTTT
CDR3: CASSTLPGINTQYF
D: -
size: -
J: TRBJ2-3
V: TRBV7-9

DNA: TGTGCCACCTTAACACCGAACACCGGGGAGCTGTTTTTT
CDR3: CATLTPNTGELFF
D: -
size: -
J: TRBJ2-2
V: TRBV10-3

DNA: TGTGCCAGCAGCTTTACTAGCGGAGAGACCCAGTACTTC
CDR3: CASSFTSGETQYF
D: TRBD2
size: -
J: TRBJ2-5
V: TRBV7-2

DNA: TGTGCCAGCAGGGGTGTAGCGGCGGGATACAATGAGCAGTTCTTC
CDR3: CASRGVAAGYNEQFF
D: -
size: few
J: TRBJ2-1
V: TRBV6-5

DNA: TGTGCCAGCAAGGTAAAAGCGGGGGGAATTTACAATGAGCAGTTCTTC
CDR3: CASKVKAGGIYNEQFF
D: TRBD2
size: -
J: TRBJ2-1
V: TRBV27

DNA: TGTGCCAGCAGTTTAAACCTAGCGGGGGCTCACACCGGGGAGCTGTTTTTT
CDR3: CASSLNLAGAHTGELFF
D: TRBD2
size: -
J: TRBJ2-2
V: TRBV27

DNA: TGTGCCAGCAGCGCCCGGGACAGGGTGGACGAGCAGTACTTC
CDR3: CASSARDRVDEQYF
D: TRBD1
size: -
J: TRBJ2-7
V: TRBV9

DNA: TGTGCCAGCAGCGTCTGGGGGGAAGGCACAGATACGCAGTATTTT
CDR3: CASSVWGEGTDTQYF
D: -
size: few
J: TRBJ2-3
V: TRBV5-4

DNA: TGTGCCAGCTCACTCCGACAGGGCCTGAACACTGAAGCTTTCTTT
CDR3: CASSLRQGLNTEAFF
D: TRBD1
size: -
J: TRBJ1-1
V: TRBV18